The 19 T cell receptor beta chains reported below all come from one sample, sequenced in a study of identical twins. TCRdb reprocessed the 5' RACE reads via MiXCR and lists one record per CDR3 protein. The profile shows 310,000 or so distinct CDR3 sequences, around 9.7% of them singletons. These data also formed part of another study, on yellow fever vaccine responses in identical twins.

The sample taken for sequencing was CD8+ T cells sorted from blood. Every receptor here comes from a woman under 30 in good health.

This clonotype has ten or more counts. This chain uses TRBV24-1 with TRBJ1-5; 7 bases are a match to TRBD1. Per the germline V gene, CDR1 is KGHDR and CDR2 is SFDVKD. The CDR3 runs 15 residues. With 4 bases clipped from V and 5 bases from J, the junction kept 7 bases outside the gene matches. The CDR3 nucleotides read TGTGCCACCAGTGACCCGGACAGGCCCGATCAGCCCCAGCATTTT. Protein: CATSDPDRPDQPQHF.

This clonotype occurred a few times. Here the CDR3 reads CAISDGLAGDEQFF. CDR3 coding DNA: TGTGCCATCAGTGACGGACTAGCGGGTGACGAGCAGTTCTTC. The chain couples TRBV10-3 to TRBJ2-1; 11 nucleotides align to TRBD2. Unmatched junction bases numbered 5, after V lost 3 bases and J lost 10 bases. Germline V CDR1 and CDR2: ENHRY, SYGVKD. The CDR3 sequence is 14 residues long.

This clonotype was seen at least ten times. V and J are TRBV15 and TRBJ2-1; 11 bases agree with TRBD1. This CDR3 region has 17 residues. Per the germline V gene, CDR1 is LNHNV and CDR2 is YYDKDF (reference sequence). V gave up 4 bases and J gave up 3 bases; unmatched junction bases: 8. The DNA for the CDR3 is TGTGCCACCAGCACCTTCGGGACAGGGGGATTCTACAATGAGCAGTTCTTC. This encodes CATSTFGTGGFYNEQFF.

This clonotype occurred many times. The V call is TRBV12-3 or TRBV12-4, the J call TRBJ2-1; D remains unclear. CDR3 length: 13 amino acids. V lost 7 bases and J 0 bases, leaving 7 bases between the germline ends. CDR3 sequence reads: CASKESSYNEQFF. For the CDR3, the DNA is TGTGCCAGCAAGGAAAGCTCCTACAATGAGCAGTTCTTC.

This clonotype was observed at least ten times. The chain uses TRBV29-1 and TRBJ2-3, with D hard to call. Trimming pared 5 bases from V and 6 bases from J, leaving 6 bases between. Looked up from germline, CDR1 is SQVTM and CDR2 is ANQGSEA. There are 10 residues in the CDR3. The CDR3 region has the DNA TGCAGCGTTCTCCTGGATACGCAGTATTTT. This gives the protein CSVLLDTQYF.

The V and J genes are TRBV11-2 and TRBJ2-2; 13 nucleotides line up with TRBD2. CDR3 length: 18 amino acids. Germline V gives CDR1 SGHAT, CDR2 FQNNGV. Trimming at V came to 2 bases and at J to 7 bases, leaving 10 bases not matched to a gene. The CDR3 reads CASSLRGLAGALNGELFF. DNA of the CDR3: TGTGCCAGCAGCTTACGAGGACTAGCGGGAGCCTTGAACGGGGAGCTGTTTTTT.

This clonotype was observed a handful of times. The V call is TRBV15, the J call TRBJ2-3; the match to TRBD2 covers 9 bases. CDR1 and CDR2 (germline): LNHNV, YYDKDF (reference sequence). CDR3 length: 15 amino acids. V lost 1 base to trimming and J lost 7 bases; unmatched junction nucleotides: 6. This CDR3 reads CATSRAGTSPHTQYF. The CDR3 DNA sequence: TGTGCCACCAGCAGAGCCGGGACTAGCCCTCATACGCAGTATTTT.

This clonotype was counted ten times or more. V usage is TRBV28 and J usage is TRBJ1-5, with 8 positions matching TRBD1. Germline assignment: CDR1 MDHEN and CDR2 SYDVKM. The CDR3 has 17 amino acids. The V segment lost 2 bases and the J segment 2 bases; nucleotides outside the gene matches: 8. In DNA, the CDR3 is TGTGCCAGCAGTTTAACCCAGGGGGCGTATGGCAATCAGCCCCAGCATTTT. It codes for CASSLTQGAYGNQPQHF.

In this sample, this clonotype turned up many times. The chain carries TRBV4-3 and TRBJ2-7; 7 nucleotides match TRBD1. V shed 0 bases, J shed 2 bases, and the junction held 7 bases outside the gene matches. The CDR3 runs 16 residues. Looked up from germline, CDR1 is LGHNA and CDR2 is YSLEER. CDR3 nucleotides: TGCGCCAGCAGCCAAGATCACACAGGGGTTGCCTACGAGCAGTACTTC. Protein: CASSQDHTGVAYEQYF.

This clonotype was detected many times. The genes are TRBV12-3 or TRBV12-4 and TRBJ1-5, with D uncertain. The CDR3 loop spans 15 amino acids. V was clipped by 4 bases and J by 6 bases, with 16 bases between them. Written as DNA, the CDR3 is TGTGCCAGCAGTTCGCCTGTCCAGCACGGTCAGCCCCAGCATTTT. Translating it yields CASSSPVQHGQPQHF.

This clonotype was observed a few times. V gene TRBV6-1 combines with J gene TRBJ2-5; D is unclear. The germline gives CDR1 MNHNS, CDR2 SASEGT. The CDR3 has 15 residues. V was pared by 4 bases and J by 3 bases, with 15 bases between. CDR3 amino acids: CASSADWYPKETQYF. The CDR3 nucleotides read TGTGCCAGCAGTGCCGACTGGTATCCCAAAGAGACCCAGTACTTC.

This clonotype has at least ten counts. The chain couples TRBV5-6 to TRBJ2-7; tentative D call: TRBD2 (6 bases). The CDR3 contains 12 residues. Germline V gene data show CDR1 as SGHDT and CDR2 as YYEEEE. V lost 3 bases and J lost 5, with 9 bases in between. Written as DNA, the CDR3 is TGTGCCAGCAGCTCCAGGGAGGACGAGCAGTACTTC. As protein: CASSSREDEQYF.

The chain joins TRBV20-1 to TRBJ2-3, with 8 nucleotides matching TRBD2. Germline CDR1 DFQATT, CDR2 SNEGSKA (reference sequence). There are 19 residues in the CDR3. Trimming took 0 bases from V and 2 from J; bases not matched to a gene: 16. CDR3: CSARDHRPRRGVPTDTQYF. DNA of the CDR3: TGCAGTGCTAGAGATCATCGTCCACGGCGGGGGGTCCCCACAGATACGCAGTATTTT.

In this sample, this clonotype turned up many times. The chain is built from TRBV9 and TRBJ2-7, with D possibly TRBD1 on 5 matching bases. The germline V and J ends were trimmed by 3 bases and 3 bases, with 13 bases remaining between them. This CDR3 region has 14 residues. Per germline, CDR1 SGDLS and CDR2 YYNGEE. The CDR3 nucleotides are TGTGCCAGCAGCGCCCGCGACAGCCACTACGAGCAGTACTTC. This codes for CASSARDSHYEQYF.

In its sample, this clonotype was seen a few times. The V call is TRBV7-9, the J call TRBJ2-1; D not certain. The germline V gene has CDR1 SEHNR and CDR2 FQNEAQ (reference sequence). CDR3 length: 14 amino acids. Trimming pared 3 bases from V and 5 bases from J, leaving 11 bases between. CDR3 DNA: TGTGCCAGCAGCTTGTTTACTTCGAACAATGAGCAGTTCTTC. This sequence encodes CASSLFTSNNEQFF. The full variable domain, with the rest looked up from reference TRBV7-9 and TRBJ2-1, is DTGVSQNPRHKITKRGQNVTFRCDPISEHNRLYWYRQTLGQGPEFLTYFQNEAQLEKSRLLSDRFSAERPKGSFSTLEIQRTEQGDSAMYLCASSLFTSNNEQFFGPGTRLTVL.

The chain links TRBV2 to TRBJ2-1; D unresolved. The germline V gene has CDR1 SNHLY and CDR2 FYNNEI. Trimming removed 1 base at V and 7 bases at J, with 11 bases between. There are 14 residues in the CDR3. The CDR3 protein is CASSEGKFLNEQFF. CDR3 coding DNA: TGTGCCAGCAGTGAAGGGAAATTTTTGAATGAGCAGTTCTTC.

CDR3 in amino acids: CASSDLAGQVYEQYF. The DNA of the CDR3 is TGTGCCAGCAGCGACCTAGCGGGGCAGGTTTACGAGCAGTACTTC. The chain couples TRBV27 to TRBJ2-7; 9 bases map to TRBD2. Looked up from germline, CDR1 is MNHEY and CDR2 is SMNVEV (reference sequence). J was trimmed by 4 bases and V by 6 bases; bases with no gene match: 10. The CDR3 is made up of 15 amino acids.

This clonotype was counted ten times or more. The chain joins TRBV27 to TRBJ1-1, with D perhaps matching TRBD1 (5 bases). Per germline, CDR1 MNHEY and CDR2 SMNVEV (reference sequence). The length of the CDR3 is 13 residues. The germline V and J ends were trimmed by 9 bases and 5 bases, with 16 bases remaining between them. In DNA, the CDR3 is TGTGCCAGTTCCAGCAGGGTAGAAACTGAAGCTTTCTTT. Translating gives CASSSRVETEAFF.

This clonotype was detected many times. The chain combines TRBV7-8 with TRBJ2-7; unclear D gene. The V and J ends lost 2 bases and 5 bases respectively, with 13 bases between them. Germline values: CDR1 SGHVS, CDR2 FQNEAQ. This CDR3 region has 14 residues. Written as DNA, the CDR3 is TGTGCCAGCAGCTTACTCTCACCCCTAGACGAGCAGTACTTC. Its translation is CASSLLSPLDEQYF.